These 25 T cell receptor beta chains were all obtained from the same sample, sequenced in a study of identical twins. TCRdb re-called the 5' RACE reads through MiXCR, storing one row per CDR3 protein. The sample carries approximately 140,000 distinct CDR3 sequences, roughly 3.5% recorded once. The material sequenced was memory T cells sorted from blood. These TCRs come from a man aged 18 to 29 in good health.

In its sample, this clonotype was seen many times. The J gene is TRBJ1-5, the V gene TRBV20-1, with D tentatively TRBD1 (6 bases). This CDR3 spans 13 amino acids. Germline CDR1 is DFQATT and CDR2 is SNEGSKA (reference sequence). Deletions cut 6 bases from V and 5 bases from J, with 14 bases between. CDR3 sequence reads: CSAINRADQPQHF. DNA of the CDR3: TGCAGTGCCATAAACAGGGCCGATCAGCCCCAGCATTTT.

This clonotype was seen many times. DNA for the CDR3: TGCAGTGCTACCCTACTAGCGGGAGGGGCAGATACGCAGTATTTT. Translated, it gives CSATLLAGGADTQYF. This chain links TRBV20-1 with TRBJ2-3, with 13 bases fitting TRBD2. The V gene's germline CDR1 is DFQATT and CDR2 SNEGSKA (reference sequence). This CDR3 region has 15 residues. The V segment lost 4 bases and the J segment 4 bases; nucleotides outside the gene matches: 5.

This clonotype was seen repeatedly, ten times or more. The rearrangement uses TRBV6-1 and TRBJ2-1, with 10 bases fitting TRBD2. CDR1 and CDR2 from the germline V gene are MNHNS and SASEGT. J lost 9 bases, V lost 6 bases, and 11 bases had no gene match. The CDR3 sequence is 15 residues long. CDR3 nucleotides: TGTGCCAGCAGCACTACTAGCGGGATTTACGCTGAGCAGTTCTTC. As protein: CASSTTSGIYAEQFF.

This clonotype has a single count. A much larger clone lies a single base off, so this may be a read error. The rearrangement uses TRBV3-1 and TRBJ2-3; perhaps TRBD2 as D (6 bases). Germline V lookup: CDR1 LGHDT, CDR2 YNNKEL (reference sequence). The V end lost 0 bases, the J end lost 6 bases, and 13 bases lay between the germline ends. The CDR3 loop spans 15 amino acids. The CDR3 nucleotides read TGTGCCAGCAGCCAAGAGGGGGAGGTCCGCGATACGCAGTATTTT. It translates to CASSQEGEVRDTQYF.

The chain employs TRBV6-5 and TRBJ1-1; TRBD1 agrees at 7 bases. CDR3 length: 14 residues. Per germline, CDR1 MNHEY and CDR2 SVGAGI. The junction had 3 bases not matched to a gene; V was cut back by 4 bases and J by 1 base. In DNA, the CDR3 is TGTGCCAGCAGTTTGAAGGGGGCGAACACTGAAGCTTTCTTT. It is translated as CASSLKGANTEAFF.

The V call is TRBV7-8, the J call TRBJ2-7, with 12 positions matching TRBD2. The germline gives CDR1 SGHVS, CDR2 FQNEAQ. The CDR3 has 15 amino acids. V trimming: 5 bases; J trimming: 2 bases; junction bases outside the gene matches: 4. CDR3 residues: CASSPSSGRAYEQYF. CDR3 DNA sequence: TGTGCCAGCAGCCCTTCTAGCGGGAGGGCCTACGAGCAGTACTTC.

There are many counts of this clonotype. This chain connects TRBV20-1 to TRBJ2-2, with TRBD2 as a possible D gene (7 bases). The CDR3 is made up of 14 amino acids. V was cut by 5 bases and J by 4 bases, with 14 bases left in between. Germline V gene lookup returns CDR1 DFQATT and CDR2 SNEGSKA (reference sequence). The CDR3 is CSAQGGAGTGELFF. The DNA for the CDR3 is TGCAGTGCTCAAGGGGGGGCCGGCACCGGGGAGCTGTTTTTT.

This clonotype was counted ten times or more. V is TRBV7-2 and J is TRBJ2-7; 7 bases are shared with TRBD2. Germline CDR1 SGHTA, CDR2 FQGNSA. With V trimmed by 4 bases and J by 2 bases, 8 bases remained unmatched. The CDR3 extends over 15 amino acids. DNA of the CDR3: TGTGCCAGCAGCTCTTCCGGGACTAAGCCCTACGAGCAGTACTTC. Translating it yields CASSSSGTKPYEQYF.

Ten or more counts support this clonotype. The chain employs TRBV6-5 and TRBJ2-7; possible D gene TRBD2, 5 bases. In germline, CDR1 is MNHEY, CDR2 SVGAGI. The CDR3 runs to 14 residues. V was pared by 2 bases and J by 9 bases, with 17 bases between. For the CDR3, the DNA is TGTGCCAGCAGTTACCATGGACGGGATGTAGGGCAGTACTTC. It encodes CASSYHGRDVGQYF.

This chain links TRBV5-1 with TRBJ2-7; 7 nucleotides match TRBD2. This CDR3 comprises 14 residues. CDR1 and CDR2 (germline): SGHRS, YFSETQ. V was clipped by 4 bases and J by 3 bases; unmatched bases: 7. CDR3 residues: CASSQRDSGYEQYF. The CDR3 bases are TGCGCCAGCAGCCAGCGGGATTCGGGCTACGAGCAGTACTTC.

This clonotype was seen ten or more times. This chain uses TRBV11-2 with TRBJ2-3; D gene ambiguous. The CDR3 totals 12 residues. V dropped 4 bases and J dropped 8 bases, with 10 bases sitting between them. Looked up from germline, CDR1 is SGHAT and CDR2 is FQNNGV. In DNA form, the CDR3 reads TGTGCCAGCAGCTCGTCATCGGTTACGCAGTATTTT. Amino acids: CASSSSSVTQYF.

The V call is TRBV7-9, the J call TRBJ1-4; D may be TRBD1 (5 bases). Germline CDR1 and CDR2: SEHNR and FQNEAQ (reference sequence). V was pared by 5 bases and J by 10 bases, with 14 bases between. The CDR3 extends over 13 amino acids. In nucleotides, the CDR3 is TGTGCCAGCAGCCCCACCACAGGTCCAAAACTGTTTTTT. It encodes CASSPTTGPKLFF.

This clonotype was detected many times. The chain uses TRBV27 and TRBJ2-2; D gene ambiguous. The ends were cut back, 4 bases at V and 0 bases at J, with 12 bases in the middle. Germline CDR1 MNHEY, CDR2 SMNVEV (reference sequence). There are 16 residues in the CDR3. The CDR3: CASSYISFANTGELFF. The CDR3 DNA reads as TGTGCCAGCAGTTACATTAGTTTCGCGAACACCGGGGAGCTGTTTTTT.

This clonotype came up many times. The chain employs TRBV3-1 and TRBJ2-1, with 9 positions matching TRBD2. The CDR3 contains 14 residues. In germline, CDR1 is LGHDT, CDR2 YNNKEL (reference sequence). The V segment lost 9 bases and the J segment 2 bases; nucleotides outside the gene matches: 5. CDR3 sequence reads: CASASGRTYNEQFF. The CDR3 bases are TGTGCCAGTGCGAGCGGGAGGACCTACAATGAGCAGTTCTTC.

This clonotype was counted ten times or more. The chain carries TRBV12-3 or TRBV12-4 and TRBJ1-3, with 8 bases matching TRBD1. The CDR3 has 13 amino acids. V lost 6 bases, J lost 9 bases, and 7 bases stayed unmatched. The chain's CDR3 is CASRGQGAGTIYF. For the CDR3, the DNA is TGTGCCAGCAGAGGACAGGGCGCGGGCACCATATATTTT.

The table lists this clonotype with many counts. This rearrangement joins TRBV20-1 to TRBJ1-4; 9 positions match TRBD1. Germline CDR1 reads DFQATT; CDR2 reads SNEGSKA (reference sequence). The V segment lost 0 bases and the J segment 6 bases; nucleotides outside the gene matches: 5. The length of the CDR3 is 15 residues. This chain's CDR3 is CSARDARQGDEKLFF. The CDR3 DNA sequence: TGCAGTGCTAGAGATGCTCGACAGGGGGATGAAAAACTGTTTTTT.

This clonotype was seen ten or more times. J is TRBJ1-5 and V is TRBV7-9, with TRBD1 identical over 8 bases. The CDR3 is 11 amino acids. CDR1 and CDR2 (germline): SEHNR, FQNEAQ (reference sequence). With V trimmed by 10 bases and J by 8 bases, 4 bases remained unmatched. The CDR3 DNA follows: TGTGCCATTACAGGGGGTAAGCCCCAGCATTTT. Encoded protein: CAITGGKPQHF.

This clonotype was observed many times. The CDR3 bases are TGCGCCAGCGGACAGGGGAACTATGGCTACACCTTC. It translates to CASGQGNYGYTF. The V call is TRBV5-1, the J call TRBJ1-2; 9 bases align to TRBD1. The germline V gene encodes CDR1 SGHRS and CDR2 YFSETQ. The CDR3 is 12 residues long. V trimming: 7 bases; J trimming: 2 bases; junction bases outside the gene matches: 0. Looking up the rest from reference TRBV5-1 and TRBJ1-2 gives the full variable domain: KAGVTQTPRYLIKTRGQQVTLSCSPISGHRSVSWYQQTPGQGLQFLFEYFSETQRNKGNFPGRFSGRQFSNSRSEMNVSTLELGDSALYLCASGQGNYGYTFGSGTRLTVV.

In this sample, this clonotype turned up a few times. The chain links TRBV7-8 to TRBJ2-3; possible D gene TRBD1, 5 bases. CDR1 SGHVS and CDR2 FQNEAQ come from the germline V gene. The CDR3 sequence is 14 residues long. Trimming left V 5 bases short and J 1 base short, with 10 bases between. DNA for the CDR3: TGTGCCAGCAGCAAACAGACAGGCACAGATACGCAGTATTTT. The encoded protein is CASSKQTGTDTQYF. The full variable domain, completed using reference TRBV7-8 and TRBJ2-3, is GAGVSQSPRYKVAKRGQDVALRCDPISGHVSLFWYQQALGQGPEFLTYFQNEAQLDKSGLPSDRFFAERPEGSVSTLKIQRTQQEDSAVYLCASSKQTGTDTQYFGPGTRLTVL.

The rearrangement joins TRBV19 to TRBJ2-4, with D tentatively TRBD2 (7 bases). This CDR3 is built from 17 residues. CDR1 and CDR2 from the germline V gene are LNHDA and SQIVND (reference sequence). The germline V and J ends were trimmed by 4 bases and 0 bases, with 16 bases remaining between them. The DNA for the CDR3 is TGTGCCAGTAGTAATTTGGGGGGGGGCCTAGCCAAAAACATTCAGTACTTC. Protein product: CASSNLGGGLAKNIQYF.

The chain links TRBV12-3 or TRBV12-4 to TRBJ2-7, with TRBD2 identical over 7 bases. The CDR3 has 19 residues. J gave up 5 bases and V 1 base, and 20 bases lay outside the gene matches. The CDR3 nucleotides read TGTGCCAGCAGTTTAGATCTGGTTTTGGGGCGCGGGAGAGCGGACGAGCAGTACGTC. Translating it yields CASSLDLVLGRGRADEQYV.

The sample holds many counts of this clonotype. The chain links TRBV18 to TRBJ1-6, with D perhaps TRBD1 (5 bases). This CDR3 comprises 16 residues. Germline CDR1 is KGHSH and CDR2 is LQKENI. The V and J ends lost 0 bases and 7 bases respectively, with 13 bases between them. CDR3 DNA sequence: TGTGCCAGCTCACCACCGGGTAGGGGACGGAATTCACCCCTCCACTTT. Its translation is CASSPPGRGRNSPLHF.

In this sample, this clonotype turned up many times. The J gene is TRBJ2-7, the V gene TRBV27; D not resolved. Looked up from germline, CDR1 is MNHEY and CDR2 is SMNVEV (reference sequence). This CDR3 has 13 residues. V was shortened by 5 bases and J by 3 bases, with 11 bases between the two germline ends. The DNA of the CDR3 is TGTGCCAGCAGTCAACTCCATGGCTACGAGCAGTACTTC. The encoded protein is CASSQLHGYEQYF.

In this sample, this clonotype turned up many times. The chain's CDR3 is CASSEARTTFYNEQFF. The CDR3 region has the DNA TGTGCCAGCAGTGAAGCTCGGACTACTTTCTACAATGAGCAGTTCTTC. The rearrangement uses TRBV2 and TRBJ2-1; maybe TRBD2 (6 bases). The CDR3 runs 16 residues. V gave up 0 bases and J gave up 3 bases, with 12 bases separating them. The germline V gene has CDR1 SNHLY and CDR2 FYNNEI.

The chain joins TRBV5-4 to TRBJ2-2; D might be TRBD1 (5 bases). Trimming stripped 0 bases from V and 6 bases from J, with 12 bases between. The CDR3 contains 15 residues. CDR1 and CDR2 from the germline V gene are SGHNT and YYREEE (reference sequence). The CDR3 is CASSLGQKLAGELFF. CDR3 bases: TGTGCCAGCAGCTTGGGACAGAAATTAGCCGGGGAGCTGTTTTTT.